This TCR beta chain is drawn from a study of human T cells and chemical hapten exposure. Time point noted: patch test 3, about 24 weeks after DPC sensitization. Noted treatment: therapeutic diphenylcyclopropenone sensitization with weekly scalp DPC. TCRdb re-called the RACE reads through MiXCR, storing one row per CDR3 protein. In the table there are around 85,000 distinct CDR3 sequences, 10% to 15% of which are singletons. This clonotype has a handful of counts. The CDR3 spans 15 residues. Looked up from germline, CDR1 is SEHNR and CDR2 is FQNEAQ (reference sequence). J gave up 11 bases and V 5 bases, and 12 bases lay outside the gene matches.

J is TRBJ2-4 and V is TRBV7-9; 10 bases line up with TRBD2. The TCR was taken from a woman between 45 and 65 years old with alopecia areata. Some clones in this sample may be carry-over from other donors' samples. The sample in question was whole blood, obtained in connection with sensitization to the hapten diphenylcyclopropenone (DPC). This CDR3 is CASSQGLATSPVQYF. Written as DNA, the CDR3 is TGTGCCAGCAGCCAGGGACTAGCGACCTCCCCCGTTCAGTACTTC.